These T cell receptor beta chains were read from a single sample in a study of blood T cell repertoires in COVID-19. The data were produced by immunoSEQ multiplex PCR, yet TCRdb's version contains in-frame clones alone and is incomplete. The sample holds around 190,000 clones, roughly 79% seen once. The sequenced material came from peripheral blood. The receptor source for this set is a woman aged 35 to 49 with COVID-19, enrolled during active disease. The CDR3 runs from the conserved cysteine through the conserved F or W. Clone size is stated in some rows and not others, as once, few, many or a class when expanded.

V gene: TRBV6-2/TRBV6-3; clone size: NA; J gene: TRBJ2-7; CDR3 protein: CASSYSGSSSGRAAPSYEQYF
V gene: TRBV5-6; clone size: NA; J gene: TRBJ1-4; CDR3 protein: CASSLPGVNEKLFF
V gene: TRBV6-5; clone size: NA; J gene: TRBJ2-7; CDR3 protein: CASSLVRDSTYEQYF
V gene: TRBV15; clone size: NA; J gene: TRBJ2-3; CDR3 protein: CATRPGIPMDTQYF
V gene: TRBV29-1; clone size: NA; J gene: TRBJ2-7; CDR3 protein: CSVVEGTLSYEQYF
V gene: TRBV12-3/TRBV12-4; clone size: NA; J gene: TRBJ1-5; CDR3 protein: CASRGDNNQPQHF
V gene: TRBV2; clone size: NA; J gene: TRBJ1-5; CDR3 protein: CASSEGVASNQPQHF
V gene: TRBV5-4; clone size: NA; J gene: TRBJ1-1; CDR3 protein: CASSVSGVVDTEAFF
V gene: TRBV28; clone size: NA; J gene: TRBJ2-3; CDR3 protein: CASSPAEPTDTQYF
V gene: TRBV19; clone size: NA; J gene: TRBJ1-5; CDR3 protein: CASRGRTNSNQPQHF
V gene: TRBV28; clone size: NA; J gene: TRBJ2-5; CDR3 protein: CASSSSHLAGAGETQYF
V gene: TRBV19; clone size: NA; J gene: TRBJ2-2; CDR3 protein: CASSIGFGTQNTGELFF
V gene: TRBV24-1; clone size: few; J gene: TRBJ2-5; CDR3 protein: CATSDMTGSPQETQYF
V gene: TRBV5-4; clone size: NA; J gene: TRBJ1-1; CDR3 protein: CASSLGGAATEAFF
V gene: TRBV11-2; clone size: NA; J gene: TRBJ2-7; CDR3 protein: CASSRFTYEQYF
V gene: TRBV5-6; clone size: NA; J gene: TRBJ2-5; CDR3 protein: CASSTPIGQGSETQYF
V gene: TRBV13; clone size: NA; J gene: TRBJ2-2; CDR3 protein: CASSLVRNTGELFF
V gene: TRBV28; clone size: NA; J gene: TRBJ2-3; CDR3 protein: CASSSTSGAPPDTQYF
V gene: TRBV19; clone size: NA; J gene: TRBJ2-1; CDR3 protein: CASRPTGVSYNEQFF
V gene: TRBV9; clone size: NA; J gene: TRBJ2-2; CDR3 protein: CASSVYSGGRNTGELFF
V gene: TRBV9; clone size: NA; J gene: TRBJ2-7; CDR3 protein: CASSVQGGSYEQYF
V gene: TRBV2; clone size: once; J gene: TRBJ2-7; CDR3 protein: CASRASTGGEQYF
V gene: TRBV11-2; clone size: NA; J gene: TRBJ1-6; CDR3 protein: CASSAGIGGSPLHF
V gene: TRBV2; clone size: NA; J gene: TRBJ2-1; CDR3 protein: CASRKAGGYNEQFF
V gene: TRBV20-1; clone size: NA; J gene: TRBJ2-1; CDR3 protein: CSARDGGEQFF
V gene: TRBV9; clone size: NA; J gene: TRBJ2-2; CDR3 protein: CASSFMSGELFF
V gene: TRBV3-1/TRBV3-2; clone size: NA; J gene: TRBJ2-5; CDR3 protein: CASSELAGQETQYF
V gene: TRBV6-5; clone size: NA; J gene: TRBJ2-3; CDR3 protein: CASQGVDTQYF
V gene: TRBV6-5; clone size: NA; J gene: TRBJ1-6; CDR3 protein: CASSIDSRGSAPLHF
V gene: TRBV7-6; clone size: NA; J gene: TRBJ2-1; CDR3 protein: CASSQNREQFF
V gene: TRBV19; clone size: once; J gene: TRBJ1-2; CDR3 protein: CASIKRTVSDDGYTF
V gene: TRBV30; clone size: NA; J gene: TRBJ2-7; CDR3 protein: CAWKGTGGVYEQYF